This T cell receptor (beta chain) was identified during a study of T cell responses to AZD1222 COVID-19 vaccine (dated by TCRdb to the early 2020s). Broadly, across the study: A total of more than 230 trial participants underwent TCR sequencing, of whom some 210 received two doses of AZD1222 and roughly 25 received two doses of the MenACWY control vaccine. Trial participants were enrolled by age into subgroups of 18-55, 56-69 and 70-plus years, and roughly 150, 30 and 60 TCR-sequenced participants, respectively, were included in these subgroups.

V lost 0 bases and J lost 8 bases; the stretch between them is 8 bases long. From the germline V gene, CDR1 is SGHRS and CDR2 is YFSETQ. CDR3 length: 12 amino acids, cysteine to phenylalanine. Just CDR3 DNA is preserved here, 36 bases in frame from base 1. This clone was counted only a few times. Its specific antigen is unknown. No base quality information exists; no much larger clone differs at one position. On the study overall, not on this receptor specifically: Only six AZD1222 recipients were SARS-CoV-2 seropositive at baseline, limiting conclusions about previously exposed vaccinees. The whole spike protein was spanned by vaccine-associated CD4 TCRs, and dominant responses were seen in regions 160-218 and 743-854. Participants were mostly white British, with more females than males. The authors suggested clonal diversity may have been underestimated. Reportedly, almost half of the unique spike-specific TCRs recognized epitopes lying outside the regions that are mutated in the B.1.351 and B.1.1.7 variants. Spike-specific TCR breadth and depth rose significantly after two AZD1222 doses compared with day 0 and with MenACWY recipients. Because no day 14 peak-response samples were available, the repertoires could be characterized only after the peak T cell response. In the small 56-69-year group, the increase in depth fell short of significance, most likely because of low power.

The sample's time point label, in plain terms: about 28 days (+/-7) after the second vaccine dose. Because spike-specific TCR depth and breadth did not differ between the two schedules, AZD1222 recipients who got a second dose at roughly 4 weeks were pooled with those who got a second dose at roughly 12 weeks. Vaccinee samples came from UK trials COV001 and COV002, including a single-blind randomized controlled phase 2/3 trial of AZD1222 (ChAdOx1 nCoV-19) in healthy adults. For TCRbeta chain sequencing, PBMC samples from trial participants were taken at day 0 and at day 28 after the second dose. The CDR3 regions of human TCRbeta chains were analyzed by immunosequencing. As for the original processing: Repertoire TCRs were matched against a reference library of SARS-CoV-2-specific TCRs generated with the MIRA antigen-specificity platform. Breadth meant the fraction of unique TCRs that were SARS-CoV-2-associated, whereas depth meant the fraction of total T cells that were SARS-CoV-2-associated. Using the MIRA data, each spike-specific TCR was mapped to the spike region that the TCR reacts to and placed in a CD4 or CD8 class. Log10-transformed breadth and depth values were compared by one-way ANOVA with Sidak's multiple comparisons tests. Held by TCRdb, this immuneACCESS table contains in-frame sequences only and omits some clones. Under half of the omission traces to an unresolved V gene where checked; the cause of the rest is unknown. V and J calls and clone size follow that table, whereas D and trimming were derived from the DNA. The sample data list about 84,000 clones, and about 86% of these were observed just once. The biggest ten clones account for roughly 6% of the sample.

This clonotype was sampled from an adult who received the AZD1222 COVID-19 vaccine. The V gene is TRBV5-1 and the J gene is TRBJ1-2; no D gene can be assigned with confidence. The sequencing here drew on peripheral blood, taken 28 days after the second AZD1222 dose. The CDR3 has the sequence CASSLEAEGYTF. In nucleotides, the sequence is TGCGCCAGCAGCTTGGAGGCGGAAGGCTACACCTTC.